The next 30 T cell receptor beta chains were all read from a single sample in a study of response to subunit inactivated influenza vaccine. TCRdb processed the RT-PCR reads anew with MiXCR; each CDR3 protein has one entry. The sample has roughly 570,000 distinct CDR3 sequences, approximately 13% seen once. The sequencing here drew on PBMCs from blood, taken 40 to 50 days after vaccination. The receptors were gathered from a middle-aged man who received an inactivated influenza vaccine.

This clonotype was detected a few times. The rearrangement joins TRBV28 to TRBJ2-7; D is undetermined. CDR1 is MDHEN, CDR2 SYDVKM, per germline. V was shortened by 6 bases and J by 2 bases, with 8 bases between the two germline ends. The CDR3 contains 12 residues. CDR3 nucleotides: TGTGCCAGCAGCACAGAAACCTACGAGCAGTACTTC. Protein product: CASSTETYEQYF.

This chain links TRBV3-1 with TRBJ2-1; TRBD2 matches 8 bases. V lost 4 bases and J lost 14; bases outside the gene matches: 4. The CDR3 extends over 11 amino acids. Germline-derived CDR1 and CDR2 are LGHDT and YNNKEL (reference sequence). The CDR3 is CASSLGGAKFF. CDR3 in DNA: TGTGCCAGCAGCCTCGGGGGGGCCAAGTTCTTC.

This clonotype came up many times. The chain joins TRBV4-2 to TRBJ2-7, with a tentative D call TRBD2 (5 bases). With 3 bases removed from V and 5 bases from J, the gap between germline ends came to 14 bases. CDR1 LGHNA and CDR2 YNFKEQ come from the germline V gene. The CDR3 runs to 14 residues. CDR3: CASSHIGNPNEQYF. The CDR3 DNA is TGTGCCAGCAGCCACATCGGGAACCCAAACGAGCAGTACTTC.

This chain links TRBV6-5 with TRBJ1-2; D is ambiguous. V was cut by 6 bases and J by 10 bases, with 12 bases left in between. The CDR3 spans 11 residues. CDR1 is MNHEY, CDR2 SVGAGI, per germline. CDR3 sequence (DNA): TGTGCCAGCAGCGGATGGGGAGTCTACACCTTC. Its translation: CASSGWGVYTF.

This clonotype was picked up a small number of times. V is TRBV11-2 and J is TRBJ2-7, with unresolved D. V lost 3 bases to trimming and J lost 0 bases, with 9 bases between them. This CDR3 has 14 amino acids. Germline loops: CDR1 SGHAT, CDR2 FQNNGV. The chain's CDR3 is CASSLTETSYEQYF. The CDR3 DNA follows: TGTGCCAGCAGCTTGACTGAGACCTCCTACGAGCAGTACTTC.

This clonotype was counted only a few times. The chain couples TRBV4-2 to TRBJ2-7; the match to TRBD1 covers 7 bases. Trimming at V came to 1 base and at J to 5 bases, leaving 8 bases not matched to a gene. Germline V gene data show CDR1 as LGHNA and CDR2 as YNFKEQ. The CDR3 covers 15 residues. The CDR3 region is CASSQVGDRDHEQYF. The CDR3, as DNA: TGTGCCAGCAGCCAAGTTGGTGACAGGGACCACGAGCAGTACTTC.

J is TRBJ2-5 and V is TRBV11-2; 7 bases map to TRBD1. The CDR3 consists of 12 residues. Trimming cost V 4 bases and J 7 bases; bases outside gene matches: 3. Germline lookup yields CDR1 SGHAT and CDR2 FQNNGV. The CDR3 nucleotides are TGTGCCAGCAGCTGGGCAGGGGGGACCCAGTACTTC. Protein sequence: CASSWAGGTQYF.

This clonotype was seen a few times. The rearrangement joins TRBV7-2 to TRBJ1-1, with D uncertain. The CDR3 contains 14 residues. From germline, CDR1 is SGHTA and CDR2 FQGNSA. V lost 5 bases and J 6 bases, leaving 16 bases between the germline ends. CDR3 DNA sequence: TGTGCCAGCAGCCTTCAATCGGGGTATCCTGAAGCTTTCTTT. This codes for CASSLQSGYPEAFF. Full variable domain (rest looked up from reference TRBV7-2 and TRBJ1-1): GAGVSQSPSNKVTEKGKDVELRCDPISGHTALYWYRQSLGQGLEFLIYFQGNSAPDKSGLPSDRFSAERTGGSVSTLTIQRTQQEDSAVYLCASSLQSGYPEAFFGQGTRLTVV.

There are many counts of this clonotype. The chain recombines TRBV29-1 with TRBJ2-1, with D perhaps matching TRBD1 (5 bases). The CDR3 runs to 11 residues. V shed 8 bases and J shed 8 bases, with 13 bases lying between them. The germline V gene has CDR1 SQVTM and CDR2 ANQGSEA. CDR3: CSSRGPHEQFF. The CDR3 region has the DNA TGCAGCTCTAGGGGCCCCCATGAGCAGTTCTTC.

This clonotype was observed at least ten times. V and J are TRBV12-3 or TRBV12-4 and TRBJ2-1, with 8 positions matching TRBD2. V lost 4 bases and J lost 3; bases outside the gene matches: 5. The CDR3 has 15 amino acids. The CDR3 spells CASSWESGSYNEQFF. CDR3 bases: TGTGCCAGCAGTTGGGAGAGCGGGAGCTACAATGAGCAGTTCTTC.

V is TRBV6-5 and J is TRBJ2-1; D remains unclear. The CDR3 is 12 residues long. Trimming pared 4 bases from V and 6 bases from J, leaving 7 bases between. The germline CDR1 and CDR2 sequences are MNHEY and SVGAGI. This CDR3 is CASSSPPNEQFF. The CDR3 coding sequence is TGTGCCAGCAGTTCTCCCCCCAATGAGCAGTTCTTC.

The genes are TRBV29-1 and TRBJ2-3; D could derive from TRBD1 or TRBD2 (6 bases each). V lost 2 bases, J lost 4 bases, and 13 bases lay in between. CDR3 length equals 14 residues. Germline V CDR1 and CDR2: SQVTM, ANQGSEA. The CDR3 reads CSVERGGFADTQYF. The CDR3 DNA reads TGCAGCGTTGAACGAGGGGGGTTTGCAGATACGCAGTATTTT.

The V gene is TRBV28, the J gene TRBJ2-3; D tentatively reads TRBD1 or TRBD2 (5 bases each). Trimming took 5 bases from V and 2 from J, leaving 11 bases between them. The germline CDR1 and CDR2 sequences are MDHEN and SYDVKM. CDR3 length: 14 amino acids. The chain's CDR3 is CASSLSGTTDTQYF. Written as DNA, the CDR3 is TGTGCCAGCAGTCTCTCGGGGACCACAGATACGCAGTATTTT.

This clonotype was counted between two and nine times. The genes are TRBV20-1 and TRBJ1-1, with a weak D call TRBD1 (5 bases). Germline V gives CDR1 DFQATT, CDR2 SNEGSKA (reference sequence). The CDR3 runs 11 residues. The CDR3 coding sequence is TGCAGGGGGGGATCTAACACTGAAGCTTTCTTT. This encodes CRGGSNTEAFF.

The chain joins TRBV20-1 to TRBJ2-7; 14 positions agree with TRBD2. V dropped 0 bases and J dropped 6; count of bases not matched to a gene: 4. Germline lookup yields CDR1 DFQATT and CDR2 SNEGSKA (reference sequence). The length of the CDR3 is 15 residues. CDR3 nucleotides: TGCAGTGCTAGAGACGGGACTAGCGGGAGACGCGAGCAGTACTTC. Translated, it gives CSARDGTSGRREQYF.

This clonotype turned up a few times. The CDR3 DNA reads as TGTGCCAGCAGCCCTCCACAGTCTTACGAGCAGTACTTC. Residues: CASSPPQSYEQYF. V is TRBV3-1 and J is TRBJ2-7; D is uncertain. This CDR3 contains 13 residues. The germline V and J ends were trimmed by 4 bases and 4 bases, with 11 bases remaining between them. Germline values: CDR1 LGHDT, CDR2 YNNKEL (reference sequence).

The chain combines TRBV6-5 with TRBJ2-7; D may be TRBD1 or TRBD2 (5 bases each). Germline V gene lookup returns CDR1 MNHEY and CDR2 SVGAGI. V was trimmed by 0 bases and J by 4 bases, leaving 13 bases between them. The CDR3 is 15 residues long. This chain's CDR3 is CASSYSGDPMYEQYF. In nucleotides, the CDR3 is TGTGCCAGCAGTTACTCCGGGGACCCCATGTACGAGCAGTACTTC.

This clonotype was detected many times. The chain employs TRBV4-2 and TRBJ1-2; TRBD1 might be the D (6 bases). This CDR3 is 14 amino acids long. V was shortened by 0 bases and J by 5 bases, with 10 bases between the two germline ends. Germline V gene lookup returns CDR1 LGHNA and CDR2 YNFKEQ. This CDR3 reads CASSQDSRGYGYTF. CDR3 DNA sequence: TGTGCCAGCAGCCAAGATAGCAGGGGATATGGCTACACCTTC.

V gene TRBV6-5 combines with J gene TRBJ2-7; perhaps TRBD1 as D (6 bases). This CDR3 contains 16 residues. The V end was cut by 0 bases, the J end by 6 bases, with 18 bases between. Germline V gene sequence: CDR1 MNHEY, CDR2 SVGAGI. The CDR3 DNA reads as TGTGCCAGCAGTTACTCGACTGGGACACCTGAGCCCGAGCAGTACTTC. This codes for CASSYSTGTPEPEQYF.

The rearrangement joins TRBV9 to TRBJ2-5, with a possible D match to TRBD1 (5 bases). This CDR3 is built from 15 residues. The V gene's germline CDR1 is SGDLS and CDR2 YYNGEE. V was cut by 2 bases and J by 0 bases, with 11 bases left in between. CDR3: CASSVSPTDQETQYF. DNA for the CDR3: TGTGCCAGCAGCGTTAGCCCGACAGACCAAGAGACCCAGTACTTC.

Concerning this clonotype itself: At one end, the junction sequence differs from germline, possibly due to a read error. The J gene is TRBJ1-5, the V gene TRBV7-7, with 8 bases that match TRBD1. CDR1 and CDR2 (germline): SSHAT, FNYEAQ (reference sequence). The CDR3 contains 12 residues. The CDR3 nucleotides are TGCTCCCGCGAACCAGGGGGCCAGCCCCAGCATTTT. Protein sequence: CSREPGGQPQHF.

This clonotype was seen at least ten times. The chain employs TRBV20-1 and TRBJ2-1, with 7 bases aligning to TRBD1. Germline lookup yields CDR1 DFQATT and CDR2 SNEGSKA (reference sequence). This CDR3 has 15 residues. V lost 0 bases and J lost 8; bases outside the gene matches: 10. This CDR3 is CSARDFPTGFDEQFF. The DNA of the CDR3 is TGCAGTGCTAGAGATTTTCCGACAGGGTTCGATGAGCAGTTCTTC.

This clonotype was observed a handful of times. The chain has TRBV6-2 or TRBV6-3 and TRBJ2-7, with no clear D. V shed 6 bases and J shed 5 bases, with 11 bases lying between them. The CDR3 runs 12 residues. Germline V gene data show CDR1 as MNHEY and CDR2 as SVGEGT. CDR3 coding DNA: TGTGCCAGCAGACGGACCATACACGAGCAGTACTTC. Protein: CASRRTIHEQYF.

The chain links TRBV7-2 to TRBJ2-3; D gene unclear. Germline V gene lookup returns CDR1 SGHTA and CDR2 FQGNSA. This CDR3 has 15 amino acids. Trimming removed 5 bases from V and 1 base from J, with 13 bases in between. The CDR3 DNA reads as TGTGCCAGCAGCCCCCGGCGGACGGGCACAGATACGCAGTATTTT. Encoded protein: CASSPRRTGTDTQYF.

This sequence joins TRBV6-5 and TRBJ2-2; D remains ambiguous. The CDR3 is 15 residues long. CDR1 and CDR2 (germline): MNHEY, SVGAGI. Trimming shortened V by 7 bases and J by 3 bases, and 15 bases separated the two germline ends. CDR3 region: CASTSLGLYTGELFF. The CDR3 coding sequence is TGTGCCAGCACTTCCCTAGGCCTTTACACCGGGGAGCTGTTTTTT.

V gene TRBV15 combines with J gene TRBJ1-1; D gene uncertain. Germline values: CDR1 LNHNV, CDR2 YYDKDF (reference sequence). V was shortened by 3 bases and J by 0 bases, with 5 bases between the two germline ends. This CDR3 is built from 13 residues. This CDR3 is CATSSAMNTEAFF. The DNA for the CDR3 is TGTGCCACCAGCAGTGCGATGAACACTGAAGCTTTCTTT. The variable domain in full, completed from reference TRBV15 and TRBJ1-1, reads DAMVIQNPRYQVTQFGKPVTLSCSQTLNHNVMYWYQQKSSQAPKLLFHYYDKDFNNEADTPDNFQSRRPNTSFCFLDIRSPGLGDTAMYLCATSSAMNTEAFFGQGTRLTVV.

The chain couples TRBV18 to TRBJ2-3; tentatively, D is TRBD1 or TRBD2 (5 bases each). This CDR3 contains 18 residues. V lost 4 bases, J lost 2 bases, and 22 bases lay in between. Germline loops: CDR1 KGHSH, CDR2 LQKENI. The CDR3, as DNA: TGTGCCAGCTCACAGCCGGGGCCTGATAGGCCGCACACAGATACGCAGTATTTT. Amino acid sequence: CASSQPGPDRPHTDTQYF.

This clonotype was seen more than once but under ten times. The V call is TRBV3-1, the J call TRBJ2-7; 7 bases are a match to TRBD2. The V gene's germline CDR1 is LGHDT and CDR2 YNNKEL (reference sequence). V lost 1 base to trimming and J lost 8 bases; unmatched junction nucleotides: 5. This CDR3 is 13 amino acids long. This CDR3 reads CASSQGGSSQQYF. The CDR3 region has the DNA TGTGCCAGCAGCCAAGGCGGGAGCTCTCAGCAGTACTTC.

Details on this clonotype: A read error is possible here, since a much larger clone lies one base away. V is TRBV12-3 or TRBV12-4 and J is TRBJ1-5; D is perhaps TRBD1 (5 bases). Trimming took 4 bases from V and 2 from J, leaving 12 bases between them. The CDR3 sequence is 15 residues long. Here the CDR3 reads CASSSGGAGNQPQHF. Here the CDR3 DNA reads TGTGCCAGCAGTTCAGGAGGGGCAGGCAATCAGCCCCAGCATTTT.

The sample holds a few counts of this clonotype. V and J are TRBV7-9 and TRBJ2-1; D ambiguous. CDR3 length equals 13 residues. Germline-derived CDR1 and CDR2 are SEHNR and FQNEAQ (reference sequence). Trimming left V 7 bases short and J 6 bases short, with 13 bases between. CDR3 residues: CASTPTPGNEQFF. CDR3 nucleotide sequence: TGTGCCAGCACCCCCACCCCGGGCAATGAGCAGTTCTTC.